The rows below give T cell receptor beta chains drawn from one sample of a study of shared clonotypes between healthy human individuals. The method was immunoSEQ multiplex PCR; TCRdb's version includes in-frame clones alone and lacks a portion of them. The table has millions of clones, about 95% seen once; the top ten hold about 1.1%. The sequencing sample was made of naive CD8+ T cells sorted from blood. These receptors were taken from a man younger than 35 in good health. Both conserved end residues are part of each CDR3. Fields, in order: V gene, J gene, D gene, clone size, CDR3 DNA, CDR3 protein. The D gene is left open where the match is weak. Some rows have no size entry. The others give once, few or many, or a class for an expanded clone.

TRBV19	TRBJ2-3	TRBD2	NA	TGTGCCAGTACCCCCCCACGGACTAGCGGGAGGGCCCTCCCAGATACGCAGTATTTT	CASTPPRTSGRALPDTQYF
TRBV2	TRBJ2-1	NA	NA	TGTGCCAGCAGTGAAATGAAGATGGAGCAGTTCTTC	CASSEMKMEQFF
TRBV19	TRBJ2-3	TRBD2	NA	TGTGCCAGTAGGATAGCGGGGGGCGGCACAGATACGCAGTATTTT	CASRIAGGGTDTQYF
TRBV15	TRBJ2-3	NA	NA	TGTGCCACCAGCAGAGATTGGGACCGCGAGGGGGGTAGGACAGATACGCAGTATTTT	CATSRDWDREGGRTDTQYF
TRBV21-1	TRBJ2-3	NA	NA	TGTGCCAGCAGCAGGATGGGACTAGCGGGAGATCTAAATACGCAGTATTTT	CASSRMGLAGDLNTQYF
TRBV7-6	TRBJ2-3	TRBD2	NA	TGTGCCAGCAGCCCGGGACTAGCGGGGGGGCCGGGCACAGATACGCAGTATTTT	CASSPGLAGGPGTDTQYF
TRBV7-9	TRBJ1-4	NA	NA	TGTGCCAGCAGCTCCCCGGGGGGGGAACTGAATGAAAAACTGTTTTTT	CASSSPGGELNEKLFF
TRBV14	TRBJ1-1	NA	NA	TGTGCCAGCAGCCAAGGGTTTTGGGGGAGCACTGAAGCTTTCTTT	CASSQGFWGSTEAFF
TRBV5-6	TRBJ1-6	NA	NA	TGTGCCAGCAGCTTGATTGGGGCCAATTCACCCCTCCACTTT	CASSLIGANSPLHF
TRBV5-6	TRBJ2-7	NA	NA	TGTGCCAGCAGCTTGGCCCAGGTTCACAGCTACGAGCAGTACTTC	CASSLAQVHSYEQYF
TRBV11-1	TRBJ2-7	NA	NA	TGTGCCAGCAGCTTATGGGGGCTCGGGGACGAGCAGTACTTC	CASSLWGLGDEQYF
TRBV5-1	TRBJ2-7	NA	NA	TGCGCCAGCAGCTCCTCGGGGCTAAGCTCCTACGAGCAGTACTTC	CASSSSGLSSYEQYF
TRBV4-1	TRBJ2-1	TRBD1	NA	TGCGCCAGCAGCCAAGATCGAGGGACAGGTAAAAATGAGCAGTTCTTC	CASSQDRGTGKNEQFF
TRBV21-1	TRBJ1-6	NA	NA	TGTGCCAGCAGCAGTCATTCACCCCTCCACTTT	CASSSHSPLHF
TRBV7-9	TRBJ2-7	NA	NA	TGTGCCAGCAGCTCGAGGGACTACGAGCAGTACTTC	CASSSRDYEQYF
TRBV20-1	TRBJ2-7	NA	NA	TGCAGTGCGTCGCACGGGGCCGAGCAGTACTTC	CSASHGAEQYF
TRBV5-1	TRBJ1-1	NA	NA	TGCGCCAGCAGCACGCAGGAGAACACTGAAGCTTTCTTT	CASSTQENTEAFF
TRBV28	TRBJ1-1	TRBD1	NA	TGTGCCAGCAGTTCGACAGGGGTAGGGACGAACACTGAAGCTTTCTTT	CASSSTGVGTNTEAFF
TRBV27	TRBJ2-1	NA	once	TGTGCCAGCAGCAAGACGTTAAATGAGCAGTTCTTC	CASSKTLNEQFF
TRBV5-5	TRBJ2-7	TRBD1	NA	TGTGCCAGCAGCTTGTTACAGGGGTCGTACGAGCAGTACTTC	CASSLLQGSYEQYF
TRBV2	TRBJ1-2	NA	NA	TGTGCCAGCAGTGCTGGGACTTCGTATGGCTACACCTTC	CASSAGTSYGYTF
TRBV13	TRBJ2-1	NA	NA	TGTGCCAGCAGCTACGGGACCGGCGCCAATGAGCAGTTCTTC	CASSYGTGANEQFF
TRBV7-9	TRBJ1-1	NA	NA	TGTGCCAGCAGCTTAGTGCCAGAGGCTGAAGCTTTCTTT	CASSLVPEAEAFF